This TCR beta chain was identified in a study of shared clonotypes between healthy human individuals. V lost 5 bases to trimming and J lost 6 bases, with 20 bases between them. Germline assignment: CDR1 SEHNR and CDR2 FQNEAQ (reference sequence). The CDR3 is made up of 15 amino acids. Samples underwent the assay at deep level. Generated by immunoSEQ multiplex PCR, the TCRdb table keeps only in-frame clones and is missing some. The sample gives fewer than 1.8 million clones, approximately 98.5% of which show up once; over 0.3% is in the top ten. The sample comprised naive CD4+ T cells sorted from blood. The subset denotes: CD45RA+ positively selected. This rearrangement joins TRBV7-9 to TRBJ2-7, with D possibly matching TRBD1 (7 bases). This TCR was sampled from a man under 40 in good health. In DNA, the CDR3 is TGTGCCAGCAGCCCTCAGTGGAGGGGGCTTCCCGAGCAGTACTTC. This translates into CASSPQWRGLPEQYF.